Following are 10 T cell receptor beta chains from one sample sequenced in a study of CXCR3-negative and CXCR3-positive naive CD8 T cells. Study-level points and caveats: The TRB CDR3s that CXCR3-positive naive cells carried were more hydrophobic than those of CXCR3-negative naive cells.

Through 5' RACE with UMI labels, the TRB cDNA libraries were prepared. TCRdb reprocessed the 5' RACE reads and keeps a single row for each CDR3 protein, giving no DNA. The sample table includes tens of thousands of distinct CDR3 sequences. These receptors lack a known antigen. What was sequenced was naive CXCR3+ CD8+ T cells from blood. Subset indicated: CD45RO-CCR7+CD27+CD95- naive CD8+ T cells expressing CXCR3 (TNR3+). The receptors originated from a human donor in good health. Some clones in this sample may be carry-over from other donors' samples.

V is TRBV12-3 or TRBV12-4 and J is TRBJ2-5; as DNA is missing, the TRBD1 call by TCRdb cannot be tested. The CDR3 spans 15 residues. CDR3 sequence: CASRRWGDQQETQYF.

V is TRBV3-1 and J is TRBJ2-5. Per the germline V gene, CDR1 is LGHDT and CDR2 is YNNKEL (reference sequence). This CDR3 region has 14 residues. CDR3 residues: CASSQEDYQETQYF.

The chain employs TRBV6-2 or TRBV6-3 and TRBJ2-2; TCRdb lists TRBD1, though no DNA is available to test this call. Looked up from germline, CDR1 is MNHEY and CDR2 is SVGEGT. CDR3 length: 14 residues. The CDR3 here is CASSLGGYTGELFF.

The genes are TRBV28 and TRBJ2-5; the TRBD1 assignment by TCRdb is unverifiable without DNA. Germline-derived CDR1 and CDR2 are MDHEN and SYDVKM. This CDR3 is 13 amino acids long. CDR3 loop: CASSLDRQETQYF. The full variable domain, in which reference TRBV28 and TRBJ2-5 provide the parts outside the CDR3, is DVKVTQSSRYLVKRTGEKVFLECVQDMDHENMFWYRQDPGLGLRLIYFSYDVKMKEKGDIPEGYSVSREKKERFSLILESASTNQTSMYLCASSLDRQETQYFGPGTRLLVL.

The V call is TRBV6-6, the J call TRBJ2-5; as DNA is missing, the TRBD1 call by TCRdb cannot be tested. Germline loops: CDR1 MNHNY, CDR2 SVGAGI (reference sequence). CDR3 length: 16 residues. CDR3 residues: CASSSLTGGIRKTQYF.

This chain connects TRBV19 to TRBJ1-5. The germline CDR1 and CDR2 sequences are LNHDA and SQIVND (reference sequence). The CDR3 runs to 12 residues. This chain's CDR3 is CASSTGNQPQHF.

The rearrangement joins TRBV6-5 to TRBJ2-7; absent DNA, TCRdb's TRBD2 call cannot be checked. Per germline, CDR1 MNHEY and CDR2 SVGAGI. There are 14 residues in the CDR3. CDR3 sequence: CASSYGGGAYEQYF.

The chain's CDR3 is CASSLPGTTGELFF. The V and J genes are TRBV7-3 and TRBJ2-2; without DNA, the TCRdb call of TRBD1 cannot be checked. The CDR3 is 14 amino acids. The germline gives CDR1 SGHTA, CDR2 FQGTGA.

This chain links TRBV7-6 with TRBJ1-2. Germline V CDR1 and CDR2: SGHVS, FNYEAQ. The CDR3 length is 16 residues. CDR3 sequence reads: CASSLGQEPRDYGYTF.

The chain carries TRBV7-9 and TRBJ1-2; the D call from TCRdb, TRBD1, cannot be confirmed without DNA. Looked up from germline, CDR1 is SEHNR and CDR2 is FQNEAQ (reference sequence). This CDR3 contains 12 residues. The CDR3 sequence: CASSLDSYGYTF. The whole variable domain, remainder taken from reference TRBV7-9 and TRBJ1-2, is DTGVSQNPRHKITKRGQNVTFRCDPISEHNRLYWYRQTLGQGPEFLTYFQNEAQLEKSRLLSDRFSAERPKGSFSTLEIQRTEQGDSAMYLCASSLDSYGYTFGSGTRLTVV.